These 14 T cell receptor beta chains came from one sample sequenced in a study of control samples from healthy donors and cancer patients. The data were produced by immunoSEQ multiplex PCR, yet TCRdb's version contains in-frame clones alone and is incomplete. The top ten hold roughly 8.7% of the sample, which has under 150,000 clones, approximately 90% seen once. The sequenced sample was blood. These receptors were obtained from a woman in her thirties in good health.

This chain links TRBV6-5 with TRBJ2-7, with 8 bases fitting TRBD2. CDR1 and CDR2 from the germline V gene are MNHEY and SVGAGI. The CDR3 is 15 residues long. After removal of 6 bases from V and 2 bases from J, the junction contained 9 bases not matched to a gene. DNA of the CDR3: TGTGCCAGCAGATTCGGACTAGCCGACGCCTACGAGCAGTACTTC. This codes for CASRFGLADAYEQYF.

The chain joins TRBV5-5 to TRBJ1-5; D gene unclear. Trimming removed 2 bases at V and 0 bases at J, with 9 bases between. The germline CDR1 and CDR2 sequences are SGHKS and YYEKEE (reference sequence). The CDR3 extends over 15 amino acids. The CDR3, as DNA: TGTGCCAGCAGCTTCACCGTACTTAGCAATCAGCCCCAGCATTTT. Its protein product is CASSFTVLSNQPQHF.

J is TRBJ2-1 and V is TRBV4-2; the match to TRBD2 covers 8 bases. The germline V gene encodes CDR1 LGHNA and CDR2 YNFKEQ. The V and J ends lost 0 bases and 0 bases, in that order; junction bases with no gene match: 4. The CDR3 covers 17 residues. CDR3 bases: TGTGCCAGCAGCCAAGATATGAGCGGGAGCTCCTACAATGAGCAGTTCTTC. The encoded protein is CASSQDMSGSSYNEQFF.

J is TRBJ2-5 and V is TRBV3-1 (or the pseudogene TRBV3-2), with D possibly being TRBD2 (6 bases). This CDR3 is built from 14 residues. The V gene's germline CDR1 is LGHDT and CDR2 YNNKEL (reference sequence). Trimming shortened V by 4 bases and J by 4 bases, and 13 bases separated the two germline ends. CDR3 bases: TGTGCCAGCAGCCCACCTACTAGCCCAGAGACCCAGTACTTC. Its translation is CASSPPTSPETQYF.

The rearrangement uses TRBV5-1 and TRBJ1-1; D gene unclear. With 0 bases removed from V and 5 bases from J, the gap between germline ends came to 14 bases. This CDR3 has 15 residues. Germline V gene data show CDR1 as SGHRS and CDR2 as YFSETQ. CDR3: CASSLDSSGRTEAFF. The DNA for the CDR3 is TGCGCCAGCAGCTTGGACAGTAGTGGGAGGACTGAAGCTTTCTTT.

The chain links TRBV3-1 (or the pseudogene TRBV3-2) to TRBJ2-1; D not resolved. The CDR3 sequence is 15 residues long. Trimming stripped 2 bases from V and 7 bases from J, with 15 bases between. CDR1 and CDR2 (germline): LGHDT, YNNKEL (reference sequence). The CDR3 sequence is CASSQIPLSQNEQFF. The CDR3 nucleotides are TGTGCCAGCAGCCAAATCCCATTAAGTCAGAATGAGCAGTTCTTC.

The chain employs TRBV29-1 and TRBJ2-7, with D maybe TRBD1 (5 bases). CDR3 size: 12 residues. Germline assignment: CDR1 SQVTM and CDR2 ANQGSEA. The V end lost 5 bases, the J end lost 4 bases, and 12 bases lay between the germline ends. CDR3 in DNA: TGCAGCGTTCAGGGAAGTTTATACGAGCAGTACTTC. Protein product: CSVQGSLYEQYF.

The V call is TRBV5-5, the J call TRBJ1-1, with a tentative D call TRBD1 (5 bases). Germline assignment: CDR1 SGHKS and CDR2 YYEKEE (reference sequence). The CDR3 is 15 residues long. The V end lost 0 bases, the J end lost 4 bases, and 13 bases lay between the germline ends. CDR3 amino acids: CASSLVGTRSTEAFF. CDR3 bases: TGTGCCAGCAGCTTGGTGGGGACTCGTAGCACTGAAGCTTTCTTT.

The rearrangement uses TRBV18 and TRBJ2-1, with D uncertain. V was pared by 5 bases and J by 8 bases, with 7 bases between. CDR1 and CDR2 from the germline V gene are KGHSH and LQKENI. The CDR3 sequence is 11 residues long. CDR3 in amino acids: CASSISDEQFF. DNA of the CDR3: TGTGCCAGCTCAATCTCGGATGAGCAGTTCTTC.

V gene TRBV19 combines with J gene TRBJ2-1; D is ambiguous. Germline V gives CDR1 LNHDA, CDR2 SQIVND (reference sequence). V lost 6 bases to trimming and J lost 1 base, with 10 bases between them. The length of the CDR3 is 14 residues. In DNA form, the CDR3 reads TGTGCCAGTAGAGATGGCAGTTCCTACAATGAGCAGTTCTTC. It yields the protein CASRDGSSYNEQFF. Full variable domain (rest looked up from reference TRBV19 and TRBJ2-1): DGGITQSPKYLFRKEGQNVTLSCEQNLNHDAMYWYRQDPGQGLRLIYYSQIVNDFQKGDIAEGYSVSREKKESFPLTVTSAQKNPTAFYLCASRDGSSYNEQFFGPGTRLTVL.

The gene calls are TRBV4-2 and TRBJ2-7; TRBD1 matches at 9 bases. The CDR3 consists of 14 residues. Germline V CDR1 and CDR2: LGHNA, YNFKEQ. V was clipped by 4 bases and J by 4 bases; unmatched bases: 5. The CDR3 loop reads CASSPPTGGYEQYF. As DNA, the CDR3 is TGTGCCAGCAGCCCCCCGACAGGGGGATACGAGCAGTACTTC.

V and J are TRBV2 and TRBJ1-5; the match to TRBD1 covers 9 bases. V was pared by 6 bases and J by 6 bases, with 12 bases of the junction left unmatched. Germline values: CDR1 SNHLY, CDR2 FYNNEI. The CDR3 has 16 residues. The CDR3 loop reads CASSKGGQGTGQPQHF. CDR3 sequence (DNA): TGTGCCAGCAGCAAAGGGGGACAGGGTACGGGTCAGCCCCAGCATTTT.

The V gene is TRBV30, the J gene TRBJ1-4; 7 bases align to TRBD1. V shed 0 bases, J shed 8 bases, and the junction held 12 bases outside the gene matches. CDR3 length: 16 amino acids. Germline values: CDR1 GTSNPN, CDR2 SVGIG (reference sequence). CDR3 sequence: CAWSVGGFGTVEKLFF. CDR3 DNA: TGTGCCTGGAGTGTTGGGGGTTTCGGGACAGTGGAAAAACTGTTTTTT.

V is TRBV5-8 and J is TRBJ2-3; 9 nucleotides agree with TRBD2. Germline loops: CDR1 SGHTS, CDR2 YDEGEE. Trimming cost V 4 bases and J 2 bases; bases outside gene matches: 8. The CDR3 totals 16 residues. The CDR3 nucleotides read TGTGCCAGCAGCAACAGACTAGCGGCCGTCACAGATACGCAGTATTTT. It encodes CASSNRLAAVTDTQYF.